These T cell receptor beta chains were read from a single sample in a study. TCRdb used MiXCR to reprocess the RT-PCR reads, holding one entry per CDR3 protein. Here the sample spans almost 700,000 distinct CDR3 sequences, 14% being singletons. Sequencing input: memory CD4+ T cells from blood. Receptors were obtained from a female donor in good health, serving as a healthy control. Both conserved end residues are part of each CDR3. Fields, in order: clone size, J gene, D gene, V gene, CDR3 protein, CDR3 DNA. A D gene is named only where the DNA matches it firmly. Not all rows give a size; the values are once, few, many and, for expanded clones, a class.

>few|TRBJ1-4|NA|TRBV6-2/TRBV6-3
CASGPGVANEKLFF
TGTGCCAGCGGCCCCGGAGTGGCGAATGAAAAACTGTTTTTT
>NA|TRBJ2-7|TRBD2|TRBV11-1
CASSLAGTSVSYEQYF
TGTGCCAGCAGCTTAGCGGGGACTAGCGTATCCTACGAGCAGTACTTC
>many|TRBJ2-5|NA|TRBV15
CATSRDVETQYF
TGTGCCACCAGCAGAGATGTGGAGACCCAGTACTTC
>many|TRBJ2-5|NA|TRBV20-1
CSAGPGEAWETQYF
TGCAGTGCGGGTCCGGGGGAGGCGTGGGAGACCCAGTACTTC
>NA|TRBJ2-1|NA|TRBV18
CASSPRSSNEQFF
TGTGCCAGCTCACCCCGCTCTAGCAATGAGCAGTTCTTC
>many|TRBJ1-2|NA|TRBV6-4
CASSDSTGGLYGYTF
TGTGCCAGCAGTGACTCGACAGGCGGGCTCTATGGCTACACCTTC
>NA|TRBJ2-7|NA|TRBV5-1
CASSLTEGAGGEQYF
TGCGCCAGCAGCTTGACGGAGGGCGCAGGGGGTGAGCAGTACTTC
>many|TRBJ1-1|NA|TRBV12-3/TRBV12-4
CASRGYTEAFF
TGTGCCAGCAGAGGGTATACTGAAGCTTTCTTT
>NA|TRBJ2-7|NA|TRBV10-3
CAISNQGGSYEQYF
TGTGCCATCAGTAACCAGGGGGGGTCCTACGAGCAGTACTTC
>NA|TRBJ2-5|TRBD1|TRBV10-3
CAIASGQGWAQYF
TGTGCCATCGCCTCTGGACAGGGTTGGGCCCAGTACTTC
>few|TRBJ2-4|NA|TRBV20-1
CSARDIEGSKIQYF
TGCAGTGCTAGAGATATTGAGGGATCGAAGATTCAGTACTTC
>NA|TRBJ2-1|TRBD2|TRBV12-3/TRBV12-4
CASKITSGANNEQFF
TGTGCCAGCAAAATAACTAGCGGGGCGAACAATGAGCAGTTCTTC
>many|TRBJ2-1|TRBD2|TRBV7-3
CASSLTAGGYNEQFF
TGTGCCAGCAGCCTGACAGCGGGAGGATACAATGAGCAGTTCTTC
>NA|TRBJ1-2|NA|TRBV6-6
CASSYLAGAGYTF
TGTGCCAGCAGTTACCTCGCGGGAGCCGGCTACACCTTC
>NA|TRBJ2-5|TRBD2|TRBV6-2/TRBV6-3
CASSQAGGQETQYF
TGTGCCAGCAGTCAAGCGGGGGGACAAGAGACCCAGTACTTC
>few|TRBJ2-5|TRBD1|TRBV6-5
CASSRLKERGPETQYF
TGTGCCAGCAGCCGCCTTAAAGAGAGGGGGCCCGAGACCCAGTACTTC
>NA|TRBJ2-2|NA|TRBV4-3
CASSQDNEGELFF
TGCGCCAGCAGCCAAGATAATGAAGGGGAGCTGTTTTTT
>NA|TRBJ2-5|NA|TRBV9
CASSARGLREETQYF
TGTGCCAGCAGCGCCAGAGGGCTTCGAGAGGAGACCCAGTACTTC
>few|TRBJ2-3|NA|TRBV18
CASSSYRVSTDTQYF
TGTGCCAGCTCATCGTACAGGGTTAGCACAGATACGCAGTATTTT
>few|TRBJ1-5|NA|TRBV11-2
CASSLQPNNQPQHF
TGTGCCAGCAGCTTACAGCCCAACAATCAGCCCCAGCATTTT
>NA|TRBJ2-7|TRBD2|TRBV7-2
CASSPGSGRVYEQYF
TGTGCCAGCAGCCCGGGGAGCGGGAGGGTCTACGAGCAGTACTTC
>NA|TRBJ2-5|NA|TRBV20-1
CSPGGETQYF
TGCAGCCCCGGAGGGGAGACCCAGTACTTC
>many|TRBJ1-6|NA|TRBV20-1
CSGGDDPNSPLHF
TGCAGTGGAGGAGATGATCCCAATTCACCCCTCCACTTT
>many|TRBJ1-1|NA|TRBV7-9
CASSRRINTEAFF
TGTGCCAGCAGCCGACGGATTAACACTGAAGCTTTCTTT
>few|TRBJ1-6|NA|TRBV5-1
CASRRDPGNSPLHF
TGCGCCAGCAGGAGGGATCCAGGGAATTCACCCCTCCACTTT
>few|TRBJ1-2|TRBD1|TRBV12-3/TRBV12-4
CASRLGGGGYGYTF
TGTGCCAGCAGACTGGGAGGGGGCGGCTATGGCTACACCTTC
>NA|TRBJ1-2|TRBD1|TRBV3-1
CASRPWDRGYGYTF
TGTGCCAGCAGACCCTGGGACAGAGGCTATGGCTACACCTTC
>NA|TRBJ2-1|TRBD2|TRBV5-4
CASSSVLAGDYNEQFF
TGTGCCAGCAGCTCGGTACTAGCGGGGGATTACAATGAGCAGTTCTTC
>few|TRBJ1-1|TRBD1|TRBV6-1
CASLGTGGSEAFF
TGTGCCTCCTTGGGGACAGGGGGTTCTGAAGCTTTCTTT
>many|TRBJ2-5|NA|TRBV4-1
CASSQLGETQYF
TGCGCCAGCAGCCAACTTGGAGAGACCCAGTACTTC
>few|TRBJ2-7|TRBD2|TRBV28
CASSSPGLAGHEQYF
TGTGCCAGCAGTTCGCCGGGACTAGCGGGCCACGAGCAGTACTTC
>few|TRBJ1-6|NA|TRBV6-5
CASSYNERPDSPLHF
TGTGCCAGCAGTTACAACGAACGCCCGGATTCACCCCTCCACTTT
>few|TRBJ1-1|NA|TRBV27
CASSRTVRGGTEAFF
TGTGCCAGCAGTAGGACAGTGAGGGGGGGGACTGAAGCTTTCTTT
>NA|TRBJ2-1|NA|TRBV5-4
CASSFATGFYNEQFF
TGTGCCAGCAGCTTCGCTACAGGATTCTACAATGAGCAGTTCTTC
>few|TRBJ1-2|TRBD1|TRBV7-9
CASSQGAGTDSYGYTF
TGTGCCAGCAGCCAAGGGGCAGGGACAGACAGTTATGGCTACACCTTC
>few|TRBJ2-3|NA|TRBV6-6
CASIDRLNRVMGTDTQYF
TGTGCCAGCATAGATCGCTTGAACAGGGTAATGGGCACAGATACGCAGTATTTT
>NA|TRBJ1-1|NA|TRBV18
CASSAQWNTEAFF
TGTGCCAGCTCAGCACAGTGGAACACTGAAGCTTTCTTT
>once|TRBJ1-1|NA|TRBV19
CASSINRMNTEAFF
TGTGCCAGTAGTATAAACAGGATGAACACTGAAGCTTTCTTT
>NA|TRBJ1-5|NA|TRBV6-5
CASSWSMGRPQHF
TGTGCCAGCAGTTGGTCCATGGGGAGGCCCCAGCATTTT
>many|TRBJ2-7|NA|TRBV12-3/TRBV12-4
CASTEGVRSSYEQYF
TGTGCCAGCACTGAGGGGGTCCGGAGCTCCTACGAGCAGTACTTC
>few|TRBJ2-5|NA|TRBV5-1
CASSLVSDNQETQYF
TGCGCCAGCAGCTTGGTTAGTGACAACCAAGAGACCCAGTACTTC
>NA|TRBJ1-3|NA|TRBV28
CATTGRVDRNTIYF
TGTGCCACTACGGGCAGGGTCGATAGAAACACCATATATTTT